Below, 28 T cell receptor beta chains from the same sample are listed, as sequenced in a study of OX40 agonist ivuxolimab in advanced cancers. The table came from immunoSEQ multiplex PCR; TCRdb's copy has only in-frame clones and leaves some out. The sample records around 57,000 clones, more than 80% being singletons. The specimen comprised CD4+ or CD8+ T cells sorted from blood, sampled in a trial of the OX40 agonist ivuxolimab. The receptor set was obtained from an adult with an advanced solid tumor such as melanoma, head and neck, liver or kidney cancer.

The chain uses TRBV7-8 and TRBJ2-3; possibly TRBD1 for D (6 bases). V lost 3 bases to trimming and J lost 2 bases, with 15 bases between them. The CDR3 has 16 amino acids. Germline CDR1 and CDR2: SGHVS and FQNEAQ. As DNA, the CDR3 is TGTGCCAGCAGCTTGTTACAGGGCACACACACAGATACGCAGTATTTT. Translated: CASSLLQGTHTDTQYF.

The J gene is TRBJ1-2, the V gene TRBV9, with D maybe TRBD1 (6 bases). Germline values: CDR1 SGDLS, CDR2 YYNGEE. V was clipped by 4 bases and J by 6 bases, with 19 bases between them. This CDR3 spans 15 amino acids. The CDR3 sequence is CASSLNSGTSDGYTF. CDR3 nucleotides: TGTGCCAGCAGCTTAAATTCCGGGACATCGGATGGCTACACCTTC.

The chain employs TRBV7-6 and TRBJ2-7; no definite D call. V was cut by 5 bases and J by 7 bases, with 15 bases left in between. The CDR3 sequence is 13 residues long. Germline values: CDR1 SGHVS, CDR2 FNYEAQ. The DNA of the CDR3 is TGTGCCAGCAGCCAAAGCCGGTACGGGGAGCAGTACTTC. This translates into CASSQSRYGEQYF.

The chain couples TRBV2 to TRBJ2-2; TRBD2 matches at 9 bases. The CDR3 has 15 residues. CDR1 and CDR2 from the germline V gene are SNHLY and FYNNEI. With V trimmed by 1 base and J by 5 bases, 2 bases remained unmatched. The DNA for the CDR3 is TGTGCCAGCAGTGAAGGGCTAGCGGGAACCGGGGAGCTGTTTTTT. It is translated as CASSEGLAGTGELFF.

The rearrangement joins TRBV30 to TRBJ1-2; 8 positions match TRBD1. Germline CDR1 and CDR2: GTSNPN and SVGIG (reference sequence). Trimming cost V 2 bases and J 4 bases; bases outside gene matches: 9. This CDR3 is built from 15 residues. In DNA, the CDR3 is TGTGCCTGGAGTACCCAAGGACAGGGAATCTATGGCTACACCTTC. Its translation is CAWSTQGQGIYGYTF. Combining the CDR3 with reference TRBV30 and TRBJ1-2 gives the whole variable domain SQTIHQWPATLVQPVGSPLSLECTVEGTSNPNLYWYRQAAGRGLQLLFYSVGIGQISSEVPQNLSASRPQDRQFILSSKKLLLSDSGFYLCAWSTQGQGIYGYTFGSGTRLTVV.

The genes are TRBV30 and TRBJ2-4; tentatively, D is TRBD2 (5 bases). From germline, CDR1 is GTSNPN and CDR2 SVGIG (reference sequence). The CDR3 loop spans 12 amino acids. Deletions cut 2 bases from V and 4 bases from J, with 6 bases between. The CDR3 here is CAWSTGKNIQYF. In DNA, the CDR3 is TGTGCCTGGAGTACGGGAAAAAACATTCAGTACTTC.

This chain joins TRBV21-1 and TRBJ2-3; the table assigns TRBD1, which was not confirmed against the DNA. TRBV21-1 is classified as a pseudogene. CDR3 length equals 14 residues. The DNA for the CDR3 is TGTGCCAGCAGCAGGGGACACCACACGGATACGCAGTATTTT. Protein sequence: CASSRGHHTDTQYF.

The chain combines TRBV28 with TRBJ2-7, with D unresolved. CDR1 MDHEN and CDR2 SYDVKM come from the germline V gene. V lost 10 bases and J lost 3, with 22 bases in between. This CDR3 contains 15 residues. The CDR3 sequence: CATQPSRASFYEQYF. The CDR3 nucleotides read TGTGCCACACAACCGTCCCGGGCAAGCTTCTACGAGCAGTACTTC. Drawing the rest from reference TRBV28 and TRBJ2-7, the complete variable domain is DVKVTQSSRYLVKRTGEKVFLECVQDMDHENMFWYRQDPGLGLRLIYFSYDVKMKEKGDIPEGYSVSREKKERFSLILESASTNQTSMYLCATQPSRASFYEQYFGPGTRLTVT.

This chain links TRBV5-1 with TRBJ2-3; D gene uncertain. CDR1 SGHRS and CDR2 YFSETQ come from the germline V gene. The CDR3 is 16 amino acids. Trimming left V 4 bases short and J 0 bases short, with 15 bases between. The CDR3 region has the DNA TGCGCCAGCAGCCTGGGCCTCTCGGTTAGCACAGATACGCAGTATTTT. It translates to CASSLGLSVSTDTQYF.

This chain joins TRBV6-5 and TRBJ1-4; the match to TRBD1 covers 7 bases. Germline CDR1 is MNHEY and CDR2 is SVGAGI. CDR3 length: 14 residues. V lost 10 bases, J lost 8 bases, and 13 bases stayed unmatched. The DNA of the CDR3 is TGTGCCACTTCCAGGGGAGGGGGCGAAGAAAAACTGTTTTTT. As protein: CATSRGGGEEKLFF.

This CDR3 is CASADREHTGANVLTF. The CDR3 coding sequence is TGCGCCAGCGCTGACAGGGAGCACACCGGGGCCAACGTCCTGACTTTC. The chain uses TRBV10-1 and TRBJ2-6, with TRBD1 matching 7 bases. Germline CDR1 is WNHNN and CDR2 is SYGVQD (reference sequence). V shed 8 bases and J 4 bases; nucleotides not matched to a gene: 11. This CDR3 spans 16 amino acids.

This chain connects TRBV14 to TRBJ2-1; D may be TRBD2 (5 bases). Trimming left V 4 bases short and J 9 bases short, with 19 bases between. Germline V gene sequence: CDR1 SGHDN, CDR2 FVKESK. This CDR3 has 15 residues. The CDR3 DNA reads TGTGCCAGCAGCCGGGTTGGAGGCCTTTTTGCTGAGCAGTTCTTC. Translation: CASSRVGGLFAEQFF.

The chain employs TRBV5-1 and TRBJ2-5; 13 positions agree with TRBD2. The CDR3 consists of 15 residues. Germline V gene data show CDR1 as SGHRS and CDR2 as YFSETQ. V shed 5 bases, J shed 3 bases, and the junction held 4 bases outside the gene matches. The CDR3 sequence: CASRSGTSGEETQYF. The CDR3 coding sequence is TGCGCCAGCAGGTCTGGGACTAGCGGGGAAGAGACCCAGTACTTC.

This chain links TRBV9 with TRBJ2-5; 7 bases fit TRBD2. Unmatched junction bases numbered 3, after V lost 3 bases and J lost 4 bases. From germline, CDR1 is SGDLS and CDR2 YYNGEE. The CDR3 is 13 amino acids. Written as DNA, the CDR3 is TGTGCCAGCAGCGCGGGACTACTAGAGACCCAGTACTTC. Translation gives CASSAGLLETQYF.

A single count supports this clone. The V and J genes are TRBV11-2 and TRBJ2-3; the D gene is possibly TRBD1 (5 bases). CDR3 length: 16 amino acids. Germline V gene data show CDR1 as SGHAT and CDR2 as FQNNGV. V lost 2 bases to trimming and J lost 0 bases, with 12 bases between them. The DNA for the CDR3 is TGTGCCAGCAGCTTATTTAGGGGCAGGAGCACAGATACGCAGTATTTT. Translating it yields CASSLFRGRSTDTQYF.

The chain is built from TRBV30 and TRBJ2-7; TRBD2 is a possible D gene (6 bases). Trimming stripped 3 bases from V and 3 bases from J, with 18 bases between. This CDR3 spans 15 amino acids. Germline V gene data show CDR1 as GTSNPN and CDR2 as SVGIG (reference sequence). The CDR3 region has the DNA TGTGCCTGGAGCGGAGGGGCGATGACCAACTACGAGCAGTACTTC. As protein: CAWSGGAMTNYEQYF.

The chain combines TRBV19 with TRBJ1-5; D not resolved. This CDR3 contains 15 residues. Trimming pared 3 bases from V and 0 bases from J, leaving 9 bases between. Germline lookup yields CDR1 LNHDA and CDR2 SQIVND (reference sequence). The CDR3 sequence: CASSIRSYSNQPQHF. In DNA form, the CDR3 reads TGTGCCAGTAGTATCCGATCGTATAGCAATCAGCCCCAGCATTTT.

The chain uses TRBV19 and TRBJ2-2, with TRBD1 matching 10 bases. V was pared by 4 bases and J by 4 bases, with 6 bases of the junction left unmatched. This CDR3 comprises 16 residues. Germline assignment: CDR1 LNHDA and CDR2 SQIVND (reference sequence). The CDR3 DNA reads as TGTGCCAGTAGTAGGGAGACAGGGGGCTTCACCGGGGAGCTGTTTTTT. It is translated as CASSRETGGFTGELFF.

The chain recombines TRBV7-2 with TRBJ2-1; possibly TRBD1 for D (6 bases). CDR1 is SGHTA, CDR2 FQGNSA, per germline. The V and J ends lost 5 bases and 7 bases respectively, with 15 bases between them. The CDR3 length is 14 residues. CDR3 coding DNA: TGTGCCAGCAGCCGACGTGGTCAGGGGAATGAGCAGTTCTTC. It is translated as CASSRRGQGNEQFF.

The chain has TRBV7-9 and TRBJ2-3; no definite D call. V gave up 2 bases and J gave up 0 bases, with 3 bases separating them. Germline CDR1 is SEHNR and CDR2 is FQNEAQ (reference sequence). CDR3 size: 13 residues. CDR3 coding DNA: TGTGCCAGCAGCTTACTAAGCACAGATACGCAGTATTTT. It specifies CASSLLSTDTQYF.

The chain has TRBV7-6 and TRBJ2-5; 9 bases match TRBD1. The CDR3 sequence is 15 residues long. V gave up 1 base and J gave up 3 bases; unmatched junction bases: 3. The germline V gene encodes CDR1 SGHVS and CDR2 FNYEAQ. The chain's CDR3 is CASSLGTGEEETQYF. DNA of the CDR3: TGTGCCAGCAGCTTAGGGACAGGGGAGGAAGAGACCCAGTACTTC.

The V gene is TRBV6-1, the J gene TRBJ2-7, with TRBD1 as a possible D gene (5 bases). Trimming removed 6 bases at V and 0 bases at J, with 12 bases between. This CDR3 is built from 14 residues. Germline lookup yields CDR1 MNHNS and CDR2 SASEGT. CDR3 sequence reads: CASRWQGSSYEQYF. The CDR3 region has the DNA TGTGCCAGCAGGTGGCAGGGTAGCTCCTACGAGCAGTACTTC.

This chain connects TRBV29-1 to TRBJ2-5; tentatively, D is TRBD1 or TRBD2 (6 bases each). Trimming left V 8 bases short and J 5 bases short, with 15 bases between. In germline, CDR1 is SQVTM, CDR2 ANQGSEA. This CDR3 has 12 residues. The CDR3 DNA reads TGCAGCCCTACTATAGGGGGGGAGACCCAGTACTTC. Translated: CSPTIGGETQYF.

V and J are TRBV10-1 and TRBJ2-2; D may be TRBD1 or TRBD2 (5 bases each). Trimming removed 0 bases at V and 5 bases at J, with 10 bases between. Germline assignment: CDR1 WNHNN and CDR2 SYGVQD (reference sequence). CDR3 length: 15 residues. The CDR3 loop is CASSESSGGTGELFF. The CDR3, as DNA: TGCGCCAGCAGTGAGTCGAGTGGGGGAACCGGGGAGCTGTTTTTT.

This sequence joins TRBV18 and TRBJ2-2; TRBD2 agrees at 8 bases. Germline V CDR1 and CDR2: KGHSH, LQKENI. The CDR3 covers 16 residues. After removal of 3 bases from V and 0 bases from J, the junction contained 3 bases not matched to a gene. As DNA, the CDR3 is TGTGCCAGCTCACCCTCAGCGGGGGCGAACACCGGGGAGCTGTTTTTT. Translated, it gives CASSPSAGANTGELFF.

Written as DNA, the CDR3 is TGTGCCAGCAGTGGCACGGGTGGAGAGTACCAGCCCCAGCATTTT. This sequence encodes CASSGTGGEYQPQHF. The V gene is TRBV6-6, the J gene TRBJ1-5; D gene uncertain. Trimming shortened V by 5 bases and J by 7 bases, and 18 bases separated the two germline ends. This CDR3 has 15 amino acids. Germline CDR1 reads MNHNY; CDR2 reads SVGAGI (reference sequence).

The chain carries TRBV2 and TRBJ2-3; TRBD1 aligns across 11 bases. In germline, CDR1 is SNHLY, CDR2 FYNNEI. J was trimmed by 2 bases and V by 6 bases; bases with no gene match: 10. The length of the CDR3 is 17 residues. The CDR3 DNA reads TGTGCCAGCAGCACGGCCTTTGGACAGGGGGCCACAGATACGCAGTATTTT. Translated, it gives CASSTAFGQGATDTQYF.

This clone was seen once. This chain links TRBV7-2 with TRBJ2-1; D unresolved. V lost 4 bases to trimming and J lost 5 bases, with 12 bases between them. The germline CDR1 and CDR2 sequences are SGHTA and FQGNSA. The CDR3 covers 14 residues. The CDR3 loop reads CASSSPRGNNEQFF. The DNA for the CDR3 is TGTGCCAGCAGCTCGCCCCGAGGAAACAATGAGCAGTTCTTC.